This TCR beta chain was sequenced in a study of control samples from healthy donors and cancer patients (dated by TCRdb to 2019 to 2021). The germline V end is reduced by 0 bases and the J end by 3 bases; junction bases left unmatched: 3. The CDR3, from cysteine to phenylalanine, totals 16 residues. Solely the CDR3 DNA is kept, with 48 bases framed from the first base. CDR1 and CDR2 were assigned from the germline V gene as SGDLS and YYNGEE. Regarding this clone: Its specific antigen is unknown. Per-base quality was not reported, and no clone a single base away is much larger than it.

Library construction relied on the immunoSEQ multiplex PCR assay. This immuneACCESS table, as held by TCRdb, lists in-frame sequences with V and J called but not all clones. Of the missing ones, under half trace to an unresolved V gene in checked studies; the others have no known cause. Here the sample has about 51,000 clones; about 80% occur a single time. 10% of the sample is in the top ten clones. The receptor's source is a man aged 65-85 years in good health. The chain is made from TRBV9 and TRBJ1-6, and 7 bases in between align with TRBD1. Sequencing was carried out using blood. The CDR3 reads CASSVGPGGYNSPLHF. The bases read TGTGCCAGCAGCGTAGGTCCAGGGGGCTATAATTCACCCCTCCACTTT.